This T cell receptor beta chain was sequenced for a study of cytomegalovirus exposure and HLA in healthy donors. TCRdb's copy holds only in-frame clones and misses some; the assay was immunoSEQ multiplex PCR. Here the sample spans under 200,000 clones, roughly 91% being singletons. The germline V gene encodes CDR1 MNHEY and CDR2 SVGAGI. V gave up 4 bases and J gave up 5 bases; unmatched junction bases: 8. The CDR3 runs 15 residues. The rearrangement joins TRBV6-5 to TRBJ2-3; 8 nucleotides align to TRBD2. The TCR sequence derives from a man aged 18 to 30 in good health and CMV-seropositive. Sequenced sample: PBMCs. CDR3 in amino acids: CASSSSGRAQDTQYF. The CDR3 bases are TGTGCCAGCAGTTCATCCGGGAGGGCCCAAGATACGCAGTATTTT.